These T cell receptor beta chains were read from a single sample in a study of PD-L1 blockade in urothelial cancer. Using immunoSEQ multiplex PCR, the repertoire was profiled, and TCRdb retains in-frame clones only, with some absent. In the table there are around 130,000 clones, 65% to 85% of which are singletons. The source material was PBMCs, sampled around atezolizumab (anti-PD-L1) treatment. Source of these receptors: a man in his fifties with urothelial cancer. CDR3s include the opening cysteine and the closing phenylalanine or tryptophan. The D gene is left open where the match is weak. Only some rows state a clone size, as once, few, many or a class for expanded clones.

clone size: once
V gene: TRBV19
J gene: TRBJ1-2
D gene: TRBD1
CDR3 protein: CASSRGQGKGFGNYGYTF
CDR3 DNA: TGTGCCAGTAGTAGAGGACAGGGCAAAGGTTTTGGAAACTATGGCTACACCTTC

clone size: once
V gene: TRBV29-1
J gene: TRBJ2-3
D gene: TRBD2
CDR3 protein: CSVDGLAGGPSTDTQYF
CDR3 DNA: TGCAGCGTTGACGGACTAGCGGGAGGCCCTAGCACAGATACGCAGTATTTT

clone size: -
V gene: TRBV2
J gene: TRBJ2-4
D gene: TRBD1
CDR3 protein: CASTPTGAISKNIQYF
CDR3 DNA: TGTGCCAGCACCCCGACAGGGGCCATTTCCAAAAACATTCAGTACTTC

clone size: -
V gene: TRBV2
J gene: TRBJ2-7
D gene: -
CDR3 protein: CASSTEGSYEQYF
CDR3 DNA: TGTGCCAGCAGTACGGAGGGCTCCTACGAGCAGTACTTC

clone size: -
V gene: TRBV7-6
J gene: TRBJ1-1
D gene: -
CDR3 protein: CASSLVRNTEAFF
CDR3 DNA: TGTGCCAGCAGCTTAGTTAGAAACACTGAAGCTTTCTTT

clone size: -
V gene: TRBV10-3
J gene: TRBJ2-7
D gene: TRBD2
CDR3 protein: CAISWASGYEQYF
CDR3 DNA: TGTGCCATCAGTTGGGCTAGCGGCTACGAGCAGTACTTC

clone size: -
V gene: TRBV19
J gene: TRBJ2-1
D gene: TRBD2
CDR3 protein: CASAKGSGKYNEQFF
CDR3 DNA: TGTGCCAGCGCCAAGGGTAGCGGGAAATACAATGAGCAGTTCTTC

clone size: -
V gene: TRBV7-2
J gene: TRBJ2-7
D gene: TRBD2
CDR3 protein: CASSFGREGYEQYF
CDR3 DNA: TGTGCCAGCAGCTTTGGGCGGGAGGGCTACGAGCAGTACTTC

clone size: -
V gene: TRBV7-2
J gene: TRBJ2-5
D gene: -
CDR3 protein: CASTKGSGERQETQYF
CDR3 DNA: TGTGCCAGCACCAAAGGGTCGGGGGAGAGACAAGAGACCCAGTACTTC

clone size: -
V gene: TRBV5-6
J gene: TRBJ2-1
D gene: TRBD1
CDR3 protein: CASSARTGVYEQFF
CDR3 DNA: TGTGCCAGCAGCGCACGGACAGGGGTGTATGAGCAGTTCTTC

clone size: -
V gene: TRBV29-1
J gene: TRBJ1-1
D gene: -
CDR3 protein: CSVGHRGRPEAFF
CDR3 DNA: TGCAGCGTTGGACACCGGGGTCGGCCTGAAGCTTTCTTT

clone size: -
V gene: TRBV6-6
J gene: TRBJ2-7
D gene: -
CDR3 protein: CASSSQPWEAEQYF
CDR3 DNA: TGTGCCAGCAGTTCCCAACCTTGGGAGGCCGAGCAGTACTTC

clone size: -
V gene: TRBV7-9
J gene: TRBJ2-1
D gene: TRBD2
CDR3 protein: CASTSRGGSSYNEQFF
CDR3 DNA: TGTGCCAGCACCTCCAGAGGCGGGAGCTCCTACAATGAGCAGTTCTTC

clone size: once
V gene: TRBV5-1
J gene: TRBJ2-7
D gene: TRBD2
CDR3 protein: CASSFRLGQGGHEQYF
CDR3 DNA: TGCGCCAGCAGCTTCAGATTGGGCCAGGGAGGGCACGAGCAGTACTTC

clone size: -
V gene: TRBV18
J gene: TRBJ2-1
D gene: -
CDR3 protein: CASSPNTRDPQFF
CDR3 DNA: TGTGCCAGCTCACCCAACACTAGAGACCCACAGTTCTTC

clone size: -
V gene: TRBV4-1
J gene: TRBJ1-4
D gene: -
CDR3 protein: CASSQDVYSSNEKLFF
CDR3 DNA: TGCGCCAGCAGCCAAGATGTGTACAGCTCAAATGAAAAACTGTTTTTT

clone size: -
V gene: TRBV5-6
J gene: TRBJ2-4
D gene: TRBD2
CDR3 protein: CASSLWVGSGSGKNIQYF
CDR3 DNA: TGTGCCAGCAGCTTGTGGGTGGGTAGCGGGAGCGGCAAAAACATTCAGTACTTC

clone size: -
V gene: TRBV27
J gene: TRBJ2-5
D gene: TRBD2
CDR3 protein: CASSLSWTSGRKETQYF
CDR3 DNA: TGTGCCAGCAGTTTAAGTTGGACTAGCGGGAGGAAAGAGACCCAGTACTTC

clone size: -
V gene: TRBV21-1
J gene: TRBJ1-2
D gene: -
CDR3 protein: CASSKGAGHGYTF
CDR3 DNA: TGTGCCAGCAGCAAAGGCGCAGGGCATGGCTACACCTTC

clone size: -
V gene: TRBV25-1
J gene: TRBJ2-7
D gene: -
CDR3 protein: CASSQGLYEQYF
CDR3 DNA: TGTGCCAGCAGCCAGGGACTTTACGAGCAGTACTTC

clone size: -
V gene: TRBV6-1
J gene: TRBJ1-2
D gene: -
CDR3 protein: CASSEARFGGYTF
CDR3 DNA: TGTGCCAGCAGTGAAGCGCGCTTTGGTGGCTACACCTTC

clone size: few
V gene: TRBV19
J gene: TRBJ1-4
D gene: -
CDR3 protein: CASNPGTLRGEKLFF
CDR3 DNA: TGTGCCAGTAATCCCGGGACACTCAGAGGTGAAAAACTGTTTTTT

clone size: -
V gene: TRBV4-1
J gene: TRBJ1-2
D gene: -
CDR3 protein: CASSETGRANYGYTF
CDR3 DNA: TGCGCCAGCAGTGAAACAGGGAGGGCTAACTATGGCTACACCTTC

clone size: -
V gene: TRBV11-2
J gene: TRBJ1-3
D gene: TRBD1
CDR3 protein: CASSLAAGGRQGNTIYF
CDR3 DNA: TGTGCCAGCAGCTTAGCCGCAGGGGGACGCCAGGGAAACACCATATATTTT

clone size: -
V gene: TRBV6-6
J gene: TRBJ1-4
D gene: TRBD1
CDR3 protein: CASSYTTGANEKLFF
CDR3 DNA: TGTGCCAGCAGTTACACGACAGGGGCTAATGAAAAACTGTTTTTT

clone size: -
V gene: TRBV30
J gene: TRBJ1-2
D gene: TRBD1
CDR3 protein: CAWSAPGTGDFLRGYTF
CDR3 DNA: TGTGCCTGGAGTGCCCCAGGGACAGGGGACTTTCTACGGGGCTACACCTTC

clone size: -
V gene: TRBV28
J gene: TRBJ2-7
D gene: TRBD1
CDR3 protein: CASSSDRVPPYEQYF
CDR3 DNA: TGTGCCAGCAGTTCTGACAGGGTTCCCCCCTACGAGCAGTACTTC

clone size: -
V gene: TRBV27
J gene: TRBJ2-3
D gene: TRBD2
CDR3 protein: CASCRGGADTQYF
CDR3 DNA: TGTGCCAGCTGCCGGGGGGGCGCAGATACGCAGTATTTT

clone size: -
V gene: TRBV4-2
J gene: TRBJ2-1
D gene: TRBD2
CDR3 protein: CASSPGGTRGNEQFF
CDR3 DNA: TGTGCCAGCAGCCCTGGTGGGACTAGGGGCAATGAGCAGTTCTTC

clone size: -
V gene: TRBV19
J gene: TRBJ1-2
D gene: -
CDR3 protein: CASRESGQLGYTF
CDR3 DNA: TGTGCCAGTAGGGAATCCGGACAGTTGGGCTACACCTTC

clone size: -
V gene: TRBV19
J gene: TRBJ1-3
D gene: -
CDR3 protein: CASSFWSSGNTIYF
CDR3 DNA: TGTGCCAGTAGTTTTTGGAGCTCTGGAAACACCATATATTTT

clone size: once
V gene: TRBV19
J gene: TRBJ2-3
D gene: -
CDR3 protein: CASSMKAPTPTDTQYF
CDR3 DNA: TGTGCCAGTAGTATGAAAGCGCCAACACCCACAGATACGCAGTATTTT

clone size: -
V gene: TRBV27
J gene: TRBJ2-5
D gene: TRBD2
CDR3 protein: CASRGLAGGEAETQYF
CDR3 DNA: TGTGCCAGCAGGGGGTTAGCGGGAGGGGAAGCAGAGACCCAGTACTTC

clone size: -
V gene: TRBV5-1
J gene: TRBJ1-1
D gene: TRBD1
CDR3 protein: CASSLDRVATEAFF
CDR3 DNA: TGCGCCAGCAGCTTAGACAGGGTCGCCACTGAAGCTTTCTTT

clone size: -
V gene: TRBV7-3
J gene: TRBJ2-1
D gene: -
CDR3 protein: CASSPFRSSYNEQFF
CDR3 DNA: TGTGCCAGCAGCCCTTTCCGGAGCTCCTACAATGAGCAGTTCTTC

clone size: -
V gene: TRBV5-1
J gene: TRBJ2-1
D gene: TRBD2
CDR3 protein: CASSLRETSGNNEQFF
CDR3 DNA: TGCGCCAGCAGCTTACGGGAAACTAGCGGGAACAATGAGCAGTTCTTC

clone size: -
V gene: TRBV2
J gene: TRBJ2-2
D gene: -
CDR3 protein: CASSDGGTGELFF
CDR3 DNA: TGTGCCAGCAGCGACGGGGGTACCGGGGAGCTGTTTTTT

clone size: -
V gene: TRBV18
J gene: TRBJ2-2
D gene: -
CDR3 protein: CASSPLANTGELFF
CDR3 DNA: TGTGCCAGCTCACCACTGGCCAACACCGGGGAGCTGTTTTTT

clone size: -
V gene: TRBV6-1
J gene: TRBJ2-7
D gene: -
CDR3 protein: CASSAPGGGRYEQYF
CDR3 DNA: TGTGCCAGCAGTGCCCCCGGTGGAGGGAGGTACGAGCAGTACTTC

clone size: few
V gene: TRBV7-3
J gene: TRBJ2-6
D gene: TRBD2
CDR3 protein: CASSLRSSGRGSGANVLTF
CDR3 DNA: TGTGCCAGCAGCTTAAGGAGCAGTGGGAGGGGCTCTGGGGCCAACGTCCTGACTTTC

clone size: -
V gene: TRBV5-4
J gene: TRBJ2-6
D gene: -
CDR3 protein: CASSLGGSGANVLTF
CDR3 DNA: TGTGCCAGCAGCTTAGGGGGCTCTGGGGCCAACGTCCTGACTTTC

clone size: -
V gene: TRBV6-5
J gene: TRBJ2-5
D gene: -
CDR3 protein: CASSLKATEAQYF
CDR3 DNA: TGTGCCAGCAGCCTCAAGGCGACTGAGGCCCAGTACTTC

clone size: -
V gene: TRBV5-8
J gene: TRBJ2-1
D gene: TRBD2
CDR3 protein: CASSLGRGGDNEQFF
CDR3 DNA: TGTGCCAGCAGCTTGGGGAGGGGAGGGGACAATGAGCAGTTCTTC

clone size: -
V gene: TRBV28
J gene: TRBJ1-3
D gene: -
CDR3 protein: CASSPGGGPGNTIYF
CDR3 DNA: TGTGCCAGCAGTCCGGGAGGCGGTCCTGGAAACACCATATATTTT

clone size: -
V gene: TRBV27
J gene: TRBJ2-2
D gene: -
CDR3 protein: CASTHSRIANTGELFF
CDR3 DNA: TGTGCCAGCACTCATTCCAGGATCGCGAACACCGGGGAGCTGTTTTTT

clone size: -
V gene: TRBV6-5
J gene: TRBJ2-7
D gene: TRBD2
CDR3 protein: CASSSPGLGRYEQYF
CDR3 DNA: TGTGCCAGCAGTTCCCCGGGACTAGGGCGCTACGAGCAGTACTTC

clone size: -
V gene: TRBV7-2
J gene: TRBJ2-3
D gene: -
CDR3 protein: CASSQRVDTQYF
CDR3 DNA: TGTGCCAGCAGCCAGAGGGTAGATACGCAGTATTTT

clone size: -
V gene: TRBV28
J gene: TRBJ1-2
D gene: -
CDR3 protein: CASSFMGRAGGYTF
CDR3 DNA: TGTGCCAGCAGTTTCATGGGCAGGGCAGGGGGCTACACCTTC

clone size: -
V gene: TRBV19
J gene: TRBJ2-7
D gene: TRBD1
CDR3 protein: CASRAVGQAGSYEQYF
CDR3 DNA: TGTGCCAGCAGGGCGGTTGGACAGGCAGGTTCCTACGAGCAGTACTTC

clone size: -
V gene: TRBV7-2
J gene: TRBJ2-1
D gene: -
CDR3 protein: CASSSGMPPNNEQFF
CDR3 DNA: TGTGCCAGCAGCTCCGGGATGCCTCCGAACAATGAGCAGTTCTTC

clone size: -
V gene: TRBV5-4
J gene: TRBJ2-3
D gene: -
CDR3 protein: CASSLSRDTQYF
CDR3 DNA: TGTGCCAGCAGCTTGAGCCGAGATACGCAGTATTTT

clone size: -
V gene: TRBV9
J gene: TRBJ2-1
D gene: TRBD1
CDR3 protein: CASSGTGSFGEQFF
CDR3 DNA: TGTGCCAGCAGCGGGACAGGGAGCTTCGGTGAGCAGTTCTTC

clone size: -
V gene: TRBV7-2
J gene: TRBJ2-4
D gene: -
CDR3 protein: CASSLGVGSIQYF
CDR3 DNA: TGTGCCAGCAGCCTCGGGGTCGGGAGCATTCAGTACTTC

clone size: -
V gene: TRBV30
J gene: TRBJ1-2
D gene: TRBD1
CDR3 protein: CAWSVQGAGGYTF
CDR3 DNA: TGTGCCTGGAGTGTCCAGGGGGCGGGTGGCTACACCTTC

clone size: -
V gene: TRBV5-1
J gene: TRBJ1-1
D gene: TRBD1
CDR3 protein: CASSPGQGGAFF
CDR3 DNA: TGCGCCAGCAGCCCGGGACAGGGGGGAGCTTTCTTT

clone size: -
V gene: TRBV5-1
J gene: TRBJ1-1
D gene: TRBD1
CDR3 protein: CASSSGQGGTEAFF
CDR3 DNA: TGCGCCAGCAGCTCCGGACAGGGAGGGACTGAAGCTTTCTTT

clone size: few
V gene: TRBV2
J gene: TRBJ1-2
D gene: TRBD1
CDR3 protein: CARSTGGGYTF
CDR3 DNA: TGTGCCAGGAGTACAGGGGGAGGCTACACCTTC

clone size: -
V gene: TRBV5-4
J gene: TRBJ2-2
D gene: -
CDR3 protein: CASSLALGSGNTGELFF
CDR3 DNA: TGTGCCAGCAGCTTGGCCCTCGGGAGCGGGAACACCGGGGAGCTGTTTTTT

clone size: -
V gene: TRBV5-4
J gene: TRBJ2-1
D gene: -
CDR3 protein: CASSLVWETREYNEQFF
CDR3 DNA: TGTGCCAGCAGCTTGGTGTGGGAAACTAGGGAGTACAATGAGCAGTTCTTC